Below are 30 T cell receptor beta chains sequenced from a single sample in a study of cytomegalovirus exposure and HLA in healthy donors. Using immunoSEQ multiplex PCR, the repertoire was profiled, and TCRdb retains in-frame clones only, with some absent. The sample shows 60,000 or so clones, roughly nine tenths of them seen only once. The specimen was PBMCs. The receptors here all came from a woman in her 30s in good health and CMV-seronegative.

The chain couples TRBV29-1 to TRBJ1-2, with a tentative D call TRBD1 (6 bases). The CDR3 has 12 residues. The germline CDR1 and CDR2 sequences are SQVTM and ANQGSEA. V lost 7 bases and J 2 bases, leaving 11 bases between the germline ends. The CDR3 DNA reads as TGCAGCGCGGACAGATCGAACTATGGCTACACCTTC. This translates into CSADRSNYGYTF.

The chain is built from TRBV5-1 and TRBJ2-7; 10 bases are shared with TRBD2. Trimming removed 1 base from V and 0 bases from J; junction bases left unmatched: 4. The length of the CDR3 is 16 residues. CDR1 and CDR2 (germline): SGHRS, YFSETQ. The chain's CDR3 is CASSLSPSGSSYEQYF. The CDR3 nucleotides read TGCGCCAGCAGCTTGTCCCCTAGCGGGAGCTCCTACGAGCAGTACTTC.

This sequence joins TRBV7-2 and TRBJ1-5; TRBD1 matches at 8 bases. The CDR3 runs to 16 residues. CDR1 is SGHTA and CDR2 is FQGNSA in the germline V gene. V shed 5 bases and J 2 bases; nucleotides not matched to a gene: 8. The CDR3 sequence is CASSPRTGLGNQPQHF. For the CDR3, the DNA is TGTGCCAGCAGCCCGAGGACAGGGTTAGGCAATCAGCCCCAGCATTTT.

V gene TRBV27 combines with J gene TRBJ2-6, with unresolved D. CDR1 MNHEY and CDR2 SMNVEV come from the germline V gene (reference sequence). V was cut by 5 bases and J by 1 base, with 9 bases left in between. The CDR3 is 15 amino acids. CDR3 DNA: TGTGCCAGCAGTGCAGGTATGTCTGGGGCCAACGTCCTGACTTTC. Translating it yields CASSAGMSGANVLTF.

CDR3 in DNA: TGTGCCAGCAGTACCGGCCTAGCGGACTACAATGAGCAGTTCTTC. This translates into CASSTGLADYNEQFF. The rearrangement uses TRBV6-5 and TRBJ2-1, with 7 positions matching TRBD2. Trimming removed 5 bases from V and 3 bases from J; junction bases left unmatched: 7. Germline CDR1 MNHEY, CDR2 SVGAGI. The CDR3 has 15 residues.

The chain joins TRBV12-5 to TRBJ2-2, with 9 bases fitting TRBD2. V lost 5 bases to trimming and J lost 4 bases; unmatched junction nucleotides: 17. The CDR3 is 19 residues long. The germline V gene encodes CDR1 LGHNT and CDR2 FRNRAP. The CDR3 loop is CASGDPGGREGLGTGELFF. CDR3 DNA: TGTGCTAGTGGTGACCCCGGGGGGCGGGAGGGCCTAGGCACCGGGGAGCTGTTTTTT.

V gene TRBV27 combines with J gene TRBJ1-4, with D possibly TRBD1 on 5 matching bases. This CDR3 has 15 residues. Trimming removed 1 base at V and 1 base at J, with 7 bases between. CDR1 is MNHEY, CDR2 SMNVEV, per germline (reference sequence). CDR3 residues: CASSLWGETNEKLFF. The DNA for the CDR3 is TGTGCCAGCAGTTTATGGGGGGAAACTAATGAAAAACTGTTTTTT.

The chain combines TRBV5-1 with TRBJ1-3; D gene uncertain. The V and J ends lost 0 bases and 0 bases respectively, with 13 bases between them. Germline CDR1 is SGHRS and CDR2 is YFSETQ. CDR3 length: 17 residues. The CDR3 loop reads CASSLEFGSASGNTIYF. The DNA of the CDR3 is TGCGCCAGCAGCTTGGAATTCGGGAGTGCCTCTGGAAACACCATATATTTT.

The chain has TRBV27 and TRBJ2-1, with TRBD2 identical over 8 bases. The CDR3 is 15 residues long. V lost 2 bases, J lost 7 bases, and 7 bases stayed unmatched. The germline V gene has CDR1 MNHEY and CDR2 SMNVEV (reference sequence). The CDR3 DNA reads as TGTGCCAGCAGTTTAGGGACTAGATTAACTAATGAGCAGTTCTTC. Its protein is CASSLGTRLTNEQFF.

This chain uses TRBV20-1 with TRBJ2-1, with D unclear. Trimming took 4 bases from V and 8 from J, leaving 9 bases between them. CDR3 length: 11 residues. Germline CDR1 is DFQATT and CDR2 is SNEGSKA (reference sequence). Written as DNA, the CDR3 is TGCAGTGCTAAACATATTGATGAGCAGTTCTTC. This translates into CSAKHIDEQFF.

The chain combines TRBV29-1 with TRBJ1-1, with 8 bases lining up with TRBD1. Per germline, CDR1 SQVTM and CDR2 ANQGSEA. The CDR3 runs to 12 residues. Trimming removed 6 bases from V and 5 bases from J; junction bases left unmatched: 5. CDR3 DNA sequence: TGCAGCGTGACAGGGGATTGGACTGAAGCTTTCTTT. Its translation: CSVTGDWTEAFF.

The gene calls are TRBV6-1 and TRBJ1-4; 10 positions match TRBD1. Trimming cost V 7 bases and J 8 bases; bases outside gene matches: 10. Germline V gene sequence: CDR1 MNHNS, CDR2 SASEGT. The CDR3 extends over 15 amino acids. The chain's CDR3 is CASTERGTGEEKLFF. The CDR3 nucleotides are TGTGCCAGCACCGAGCGGGGGACAGGGGAGGAAAAACTGTTTTTT.

This chain links TRBV7-2 with TRBJ2-3, with TRBD2 as a possible D gene (5 bases). CDR1 and CDR2 (germline): SGHTA, FQGNSA. Deletions cut 3 bases from V and 2 bases from J, with 12 bases between. The CDR3 is 15 residues long. CDR3 loop: CASSFGLGFTDTQYF. Here the CDR3 DNA reads TGTGCCAGCAGCTTCGGACTCGGATTCACAGATACGCAGTATTTT.

This chain joins TRBV27 and TRBJ1-5; D call uncertain. The CDR3 runs 14 residues. With 5 bases removed from V and 7 bases from J, the gap between germline ends came to 15 bases. The germline V gene has CDR1 MNHEY and CDR2 SMNVEV (reference sequence). CDR3 nucleotide sequence: TGTGCCAGCAGTGAAGACTTTAGATTACAGCCCCAGCATTTT. It yields the protein CASSEDFRLQPQHF.

The rearrangement links TRBV10-2 to TRBJ2-5; 14 bases match TRBD2. V lost 8 bases and J lost 5; bases outside the gene matches: 16. Germline CDR1 WSHSY, CDR2 SAAADI. This CDR3 has 18 amino acids. CDR3 amino acids: CASGSYPGLAGAGETQYF. The CDR3 DNA reads as TGCGCCAGCGGCAGTTATCCGGGACTAGCGGGAGCCGGGGAGACCCAGTACTTC.

This clone was found a few times. The chain combines TRBV6-1 with TRBJ1-2, with a weak D call TRBD1 (6 bases). V lost 1 base and J lost 4, with 10 bases in between. Germline assignment: CDR1 MNHNS and CDR2 SASEGT. The CDR3 spans 14 residues. Written as DNA, the CDR3 is TGTGCCAGCAGTGAAGGCACAGGGTCCTATGGCTACACCTTC. Its protein is CASSEGTGSYGYTF.

V usage is TRBV7-3 and J usage is TRBJ2-1; 15 bases map to TRBD2. The CDR3 consists of 20 residues. CDR1 is SGHTA, CDR2 FQGTGA, per germline. Trimming at V came to 5 bases and at J to 1 base, leaving 12 bases not matched to a gene. The CDR3 loop is CASSPFGTSGRYASYNEQFF. CDR3 DNA: TGTGCCAGCAGCCCCTTTGGGACTAGCGGGAGGTATGCGTCCTACAATGAGCAGTTCTTC.

The chain has TRBV7-8 and TRBJ1-2; TRBD1 aligns across 7 bases. Germline loops: CDR1 SGHVS, CDR2 FQNEAQ. Trimming removed 4 bases from V and 5 bases from J; junction bases left unmatched: 10. The CDR3 runs to 15 residues. The CDR3 region has the DNA TGTGCCAGCAGCTCACGGACAGGTGTAGAGTATGGCTACACCTTC. Translation gives CASSSRTGVEYGYTF. The complete variable domain, with remaining parts taken from reference TRBV7-8 and TRBJ1-2, reads GAGVSQSPRYKVAKRGQDVALRCDPISGHVSLFWYQQALGQGPEFLTYFQNEAQLDKSGLPSDRFFAERPEGSVSTLKIQRTQQEDSAVYLCASSSRTGVEYGYTFGSGTRLTVV.

This chain links TRBV30 with TRBJ1-5, with 8 bases lining up with TRBD1. V was pared by 7 bases and J by 2 bases, with 16 bases of the junction left unmatched. Germline V gene lookup returns CDR1 GTSNPN and CDR2 SVGIG (reference sequence). The CDR3 consists of 17 residues. The CDR3 coding sequence is TGTGCCTTCTCGCTGGACAGGGACTATATGCGCAATCAGCCCCAGCATTTT. Amino acid sequence: CAFSLDRDYMRNQPQHF. Together with reference TRBV30 and TRBJ1-5, the CDR3 gives the full variable domain: SQTIHQWPATLVQPVGSPLSLECTVEGTSNPNLYWYRQAAGRGLQLLFYSVGIGQISSEVPQNLSASRPQDRQFILSSKKLLLSDSGFYLCAFSLDRDYMRNQPQHFGDGTRLSIL.

The CDR3, as DNA: TGTGCCGGAAGGGGGGGAGCTAATGAAAAACTGTTTTTT. Encoded protein: CAGRGGANEKLFF. The chain is built from TRBV6-1 and TRBJ1-4; D is perhaps TRBD1 (6 bases). V was clipped by 11 bases and J by 3 bases, with 13 bases between them. CDR1 is MNHNS, CDR2 SASEGT, per germline. This CDR3 has 13 amino acids.

This clone was seen once. This chain connects TRBV2 to TRBJ1-1; 11 positions agree with TRBD1. The trim removed 11 bases at V and 4 bases at J, leaving 9 bases unmatched. From germline, CDR1 is SNHLY and CDR2 FYNNEI. This CDR3 has 14 residues. The CDR3 nucleotides read TGTGCCGCTCGGACAGGGGGCAAGGGCACTGAAGCTTTCTTT. Encoded protein: CAARTGGKGTEAFF.

CDR3 residues: CATSQTSGSNEQFF. The DNA of the CDR3 is TGTGCCACCTCACAGACTAGCGGGAGCAATGAGCAGTTCTTC. The V call is TRBV15, the J call TRBJ2-1, with TRBD2 identical over 12 bases. Germline V lookup: CDR1 LNHNV, CDR2 YYDKDF (reference sequence). Losses at the gene ends were 8 bases for V and 6 bases for J; bases not matched to a gene: 5. CDR3 size: 14 residues.

This clone is a singleton in its sample. This sequence joins TRBV4-1 and TRBJ2-5; D not certain. This CDR3 comprises 13 residues. Germline CDR1 reads MGHRA; CDR2 reads YSYEKL. V shed 0 bases and J shed 2 bases, with 4 bases lying between them. As DNA, the CDR3 is TGCGCCAGCAGCCAAGATTCACAAGAGACCCAGTACTTC. Encoded protein: CASSQDSQETQYF.

This clone came up once. The chain couples TRBV4-3 to TRBJ1-2, with TRBD1 matching 8 bases. The CDR3 is 16 amino acids. Losses at the gene ends were 0 bases for V and 4 bases for J; bases not matched to a gene: 7. CDR1 is LGHNA, CDR2 YSLEER, per germline. The CDR3 here is CASSQEYGQGLYGYTF. In DNA form, the CDR3 reads TGCGCCAGCAGCCAAGAATACGGACAGGGTCTCTATGGCTACACCTTC.

V is TRBV6-1 and J is TRBJ2-7; maybe TRBD1 (6 bases). CDR3 length: 13 amino acids. CDR1 and CDR2 from the germline V gene are MNHNS and SASEGT. V shed 3 bases and J shed 5 bases, with 11 bases lying between them. The CDR3 spells CASSDRGPDEQYF. DNA of the CDR3: TGTGCCAGCAGTGACAGGGGACCCGACGAGCAGTACTTC.

The rearrangement joins TRBV23-1 to TRBJ2-7, with D uncertain. TRBV23-1 is noted as an ORF with a role that remains uncertain. Trimming cost V 0 bases and J 11 bases, with 2 bases left between them. CDR3 length: 9 residues. CDR3 amino acids: CASSQSEYF. CDR3 nucleotides: TGCGCCAGCAGTCAATCCGAGTACTTC.

This clone was seen just once. The CDR3 sequence: CASSTPPETQYF. DNA of the CDR3: TGTGCCAGTAGTACCCCCCCTGAGACCCAGTACTTC. V gene TRBV19 combines with J gene TRBJ2-5, with no clear D. The CDR3 runs to 12 residues. Germline CDR1 is LNHDA and CDR2 is SQIVND (reference sequence). The V end lost 4 bases, the J end lost 5 bases, and 8 bases lay between the germline ends.

The chain uses TRBV5-6 and TRBJ2-6; 9 bases agree with TRBD2. The length of the CDR3 is 18 residues. CDR1 SGHDT and CDR2 YYEEEE come from the germline V gene. V trimming: 4 bases; J trimming: 0 bases; junction bases outside the gene matches: 8. The CDR3: CASSRPAGGDSGANVLTF. The CDR3 DNA reads TGTGCCAGCAGCCGGCCTGCGGGAGGGGACTCTGGGGCCAACGTCCTGACTTTC. Supplemented by reference TRBV5-6 and TRBJ2-6, the full variable domain reads DAGVTQSPTHLIKTRGQQVTLRCSPKSGHDTVSWYQQALGQGPQFIFQYYEEEERQRGNFPDRFSGHQFPNYSSELNVNALLLGDSALYLCASSRPAGGDSGANVLTFGAGSRLTVL.

This rearrangement joins TRBV5-1 to TRBJ1-1; TRBD1 matches 7 bases. J was trimmed by 3 bases and V by 5 bases; bases with no gene match: 7. Germline CDR1 and CDR2: SGHRS and YFSETQ. This CDR3 contains 14 residues. CDR3 loop: CASSRTGADTEAFF. The CDR3 nucleotides read TGCGCCAGCAGTAGAACAGGGGCGGACACTGAAGCTTTCTTT.

This sequence joins TRBV18 and TRBJ1-2, with 9 bases that match TRBD1. The CDR3 loop spans 14 amino acids. After removal of 3 bases from V and 6 bases from J, the junction contained 5 bases not matched to a gene. In germline, CDR1 is KGHSH, CDR2 LQKENI. The CDR3 spells CASSPGQGLDGYTF. Here the CDR3 DNA reads TGTGCCAGCTCACCGGGACAGGGCCTTGATGGCTACACCTTC.